The source of this T cell receptor (beta chain) is a study of blood T cell repertoires in COVID-19. TCRdb's table, derived via immunoSEQ multiplex PCR, lists solely in-frame clones and lacks some. Of roughly 410,000 clones in the sample, about 90% were seen once. The CDR3 consists of 17 residues. V lost 4 bases, J lost 5 bases, and 23 bases lay in between. Looked up from germline, CDR1 is SGHAT and CDR2 is FQNNGV. What was sequenced was peripheral blood. The receptor was derived from a woman aged 60 to 75 with COVID-19, enrolled during active disease. The V gene is TRBV11-2, the J gene TRBJ1-1, with no clear D. The CDR3 is CASSSEGRRGFSTEAFF. The CDR3 coding sequence is TGTGCCAGCAGCTCGGAAGGTCGGCGCGGGTTTTCGACTGAAGCTTTCTTT.